A selection of T cell receptor beta chains follows, all from one sample in a study of T-cell memory formation after mild COVID-19. TCRdb re-called the 5' RACE reads through MiXCR, storing one row per CDR3 protein. The sample contains fewer than 600,000 distinct CDR3 sequences, less than 25% of which appear only once. The material sequenced was PBMCs or a T cell subset sorted from them (not recorded which). The source is an adult woman who had mild COVID-19 (a few samples of this study predate the infection). Cell type and time point are not known. The CDR3 runs from the conserved cysteine through the conserved F or W. Fields, in order: V gene, J gene, D gene, clone size, CDR3 protein, CDR3 DNA. The D gene is left open where the match is weak. Size is omitted from some rows. Given values are once, few, many or a class for expanded clones.

V: TRBV2
J: TRBJ1-5
D: TRBD1
size: -
CDR3: CASNLDRGLLKGNQPQHF
DNA: TGTGCCAGCAATCTCGACAGGGGGCTACTAAAGGGCAATCAGCCCCAGCATTTT

V: TRBV20-1
J: TRBJ1-5
D: -
size: -
CDR3: CSASEGSNQPQHF
DNA: TGCAGTGCCAGCGAGGGGAGCAATCAGCCCCAGCATTTT

V: TRBV7-3
J: TRBJ2-2
D: -
size: few
CDR3: CASSPRWGQGGVLFF
DNA: TGTGCCAGCAGCCCTAGGTGGGGCCAAGGTGGCGTGCTGTTTTTT

V: TRBV5-1
J: TRBJ1-4
D: -
size: few
CDR3: CASSLPGTNEKLFF
DNA: TGCGCCAGCAGCTTGCCGGGGACTAATGAAAAACTGTTTTTT

V: TRBV6-1
J: TRBJ2-1
D: -
size: -
CDR3: CASSETVEQFF
DNA: TGTGCCAGCAGTGAAACGGTTGAGCAGTTCTTC

V: TRBV6-6
J: TRBJ2-2
D: -
size: -
CDR3: CASSPLGVKNTGELFF
DNA: TGTGCCAGCAGCCCGCTCGGGGTTAAGAACACCGGGGAGCTGTTTTTT

V: TRBV20-1
J: TRBJ2-3
D: TRBD2
size: -
CDR3: CSARDPGTSAITDTQYF
DNA: TGCAGTGCTAGAGATCCAGGGACTAGCGCCATCACAGATACGCAGTATTTT

V: TRBV20-1
J: TRBJ2-3
D: -
size: -
CDR3: CSAWIAARKSTDTQYF
DNA: TGCAGTGCCTGGATTGCAGCCCGTAAATCGACAGATACGCAGTATTTT

V: TRBV10-3
J: TRBJ1-2
D: -
size: many
CDR3: CAISVALSGYTF
DNA: TGTGCCATCAGTGTAGCTCTCTCTGGCTACACCTTC

V: TRBV18
J: TRBJ2-3
D: TRBD2
size: many
CDR3: CASSPRLAGRTDTQYF
DNA: TGTGCCAGCTCACCACGACTAGCGGGACGGACAGATACGCAGTATTTT

V: TRBV7-6
J: TRBJ2-3
D: TRBD2
size: -
CDR3: CASSLVTAGGQGTDTQYF
DNA: TGTGCCAGCAGCTTAGTCACAGCGGGGGGGCAGGGCACAGATACGCAGTATTTT

V: TRBV5-5
J: TRBJ1-1
D: TRBD1
size: few
CDR3: CASSSRDRNTEAFF
DNA: TGTGCCAGCAGTTCCCGGGACAGAAACACTGAAGCTTTCTTT

V: TRBV12-3/TRBV12-4
J: TRBJ2-4
D: -
size: -
CDR3: CASSLGRGVAKNIQYF
DNA: TGTGCCAGCAGTTTGGGACGCGGGGTAGCCAAAAACATTCAGTACTTC

V: TRBV11-2
J: TRBJ2-1
D: -
size: -
CDR3: CASSRRDYNEQFF
DNA: TGTGCCAGCAGCCGCCGGGACTACAATGAGCAGTTCTTC

V: TRBV24-1
J: TRBJ2-1
D: -
size: few
CDR3: CATSDPVWDEQFF
DNA: TGTGCCACCAGTGATCCAGTTTGGGATGAGCAGTTCTTC

V: TRBV6-5
J: TRBJ2-3
D: TRBD2
size: few
CDR3: CASSYSNPIRLAGEGDTQYF
DNA: TGTGCCAGCAGTTACTCGAACCCCATTAGACTAGCGGGAGAAGGGGATACGCAGTATTTT

V: TRBV18
J: TRBJ2-1
D: TRBD2
size: -
CDR3: CASSPRDAGGPHNEQFF
DNA: TGTGCCAGCTCACCACGGGACGCGGGGGGGCCCCACAATGAGCAGTTCTTC

V: TRBV4-1
J: TRBJ2-1
D: TRBD2
size: few
CDR3: CASSQERAGGNNEQFF
DNA: TGCGCCAGCAGCCAAGAGAGAGCGGGGGGAAACAATGAGCAGTTCTTC

V: TRBV3-1
J: TRBJ2-5
D: -
size: many
CDR3: CASSQVKETQYF
DNA: TGTGCCAGCAGCCAAGTCAAGGAGACCCAGTACTTC

V: TRBV15
J: TRBJ2-7
D: -
size: few
CDR3: CATSRDLSTRDGWFYEQYF
DNA: TGTGCCACCAGCAGAGACCTCTCGACCCGGGACGGATGGTTCTACGAGCAGTACTTC

V: TRBV20-1
J: TRBJ1-1
D: -
size: -
CDR3: CSARKSSGNTEAFF
DNA: TGCAGTGCTAGAAAGTCTAGTGGGAACACTGAAGCTTTCTTT

V: TRBV14
J: TRBJ2-6
D: -
size: -
CDR3: CASSFGPGTWSSGANVLTF
DNA: TGTGCCAGCAGCTTCGGTCCCGGGACATGGAGCTCTGGGGCCAACGTCCTGACTTTC

V: TRBV5-1
J: TRBJ2-5
D: TRBD2
size: few
CDR3: CASSLAAGGLETQYF
DNA: TGCGCCAGCAGCTTGGCAGCGGGGGGGCTAGAGACCCAGTACTTC

V: TRBV20-1
J: TRBJ1-2
D: TRBD1
size: -
CDR3: CSATPRDRDPYGYTF
DNA: TGCAGTGCTACCCCACGGGACAGGGATCCCTATGGCTACACCTTC

V: TRBV7-3
J: TRBJ2-1
D: -
size: few
CDR3: CASSLFHGSVVNEQFF
DNA: TGTGCCAGCAGCTTATTCCACGGGAGCGTGGTAAATGAGCAGTTCTTC

V: TRBV12-3/TRBV12-4
J: TRBJ2-1
D: TRBD2
size: many
CDR3: CASSPRTSGAYNEQFF
DNA: TGTGCCAGCAGCCCGCGGACTAGCGGCGCCTACAATGAGCAGTTCTTC

V: TRBV5-6
J: TRBJ2-5
D: TRBD2
size: few
CDR3: CASSFGLAGEATQYF
DNA: TGTGCCAGCAGCTTTGGACTAGCGGGAGAAGCGACCCAGTACTTC

V: TRBV12-3/TRBV12-4
J: TRBJ2-3
D: TRBD1
size: -
CDR3: CASRDHPTGDPTDTQYF
DNA: TGTGCCAGCAGGGACCATCCGACAGGGGATCCCACAGATACGCAGTATTTT